This TCR beta chain was found in a study of cytomegalovirus exposure and HLA in healthy donors. Researchers ran the PCR with 60 Vbeta and 13 Jbeta primers. This table comes from immunoSEQ multiplex PCR, and its TCRdb copy is limited to in-frame clones, with some not included. The sample has under 80,000 clones, 65% to 70% seen once; the top ten hold 2% to 2.5%. Trimming pared 6 bases from V and 10 bases from J, leaving 13 bases between. The CDR3 loop spans 13 amino acids. From germline, CDR1 is MNHNS and CDR2 SASEGT. This receptor was obtained from a woman between 25 and 40 years old in good health and CMV-seronegative. The chain joins TRBV6-1 to TRBJ1-6; D is possibly TRBD1 (6 bases). The sequenced sample consisted of PBMCs. DNA for the CDR3: TGTGCCAGCAGCCGATACAGGGAATCACCCCTCCACTTT. Encoded protein: CASSRYRESPLHF.